The next 3 T cell receptor beta chains were all read from a single sample in a study of shared T cell receptors in the human thymus. Sequencing was performed with immunoSEQ multiplex PCR; in TCRdb, only in-frame clones are kept and a portion is missing. The data contain 650,000 to 950,000 clones, 70% to 90% of them singletons. These data were also filed under a second study, of human thymus T cells.

Sequences were obtained from thymocytes. The origin of the receptors is a girl less than two years old with a congenital heart defect.

The chain couples TRBV10-1 to TRBJ1-1, with a possible D match to TRBD1 (5 bases). The CDR3 loop spans 18 amino acids. The germline CDR1 and CDR2 sequences are WNHNN and SYGVQD (reference sequence). Trimming removed 4 bases from V and 5 bases from J, with 26 bases in between. CDR3 bases: TGCGCCAGCAGTGTTCCCGACTTGTCAGGACATGAGACGACTGAAGCTTTCTTT. Its translation: CASSVPDLSGHETTEAFF.

The chain has TRBV6-4 and TRBJ2-3, with 11 positions matching TRBD2. Germline CDR1 reads MRHNA; CDR2 reads SNTAGT. V trimming: 0 bases; J trimming: 4 bases; junction bases outside the gene matches: 6. The CDR3 has 17 amino acids. The CDR3 sequence: CASSDSPSGGIPDTQYF. As DNA, the CDR3 is TGTGCCAGCAGTGACTCACCTAGCGGGGGGATCCCAGATACGCAGTATTTT.

The chain couples TRBV5-1 to TRBJ2-1; D might be TRBD1 (7 bases). This CDR3 is built from 16 residues. Between the trimmed V and J ends, which lost 1 base and 9 bases, there was a span of 20 bases. Germline V CDR1 and CDR2: SGHRS, YFSETQ. CDR3 coding DNA: TGCGCCAGCAGCTTGCGGAGGGGGCCTTCTCAAACTGAGCAGTTCTTC. It is translated as CASSLRRGPSQTEQFF.